This T cell receptor (beta chain) stems from a study of CD8+ T cells in alopecia areata. The CDR3 covers 16 residues. Trimming took 4 bases from V and 0 from J, leaving 14 bases between them. CDR1 is MGHRA, CDR2 YSYEKL, per germline. Documented treatment: oral pan-JAK inhibitor, 5-10 mg twice daily. The authors extracted RNA and reverse transcribed it into cDNA as the sequencing template. The protocol was immunoSEQ multiplex PCR, while the TCRdb copy is restricted to in-frame clones and leaves out a portion. The sample has fewer than 100,000 clones, around 55% seen once. Sample: CD8+ T cells sorted from blood, taken at week 4, from a patient treated with tofacitinib. V usage is TRBV4-1 and J usage is TRBJ2-3, with D perhaps matching TRBD1 (5 bases). The sequence was collected from a human donor with alopecia areata. The DNA of the CDR3 is TGCGCCAGCAGCCGGATACAGGTTTCTAGCACAGATACGCAGTATTTT. The encoded protein is CASSRIQVSSTDTQYF.